Following are 23 T cell receptor beta chains from one sample sequenced in a study of Graves' ophthalmopathy and Graves' hyperthyroidism. The sequenced template was RNA, covering the TCR beta CDR3 region. The authors performed first-round RT-PCR with HTBI primers and then a second-round multiplex PCR. TCRdb reanalysed the multiplex PCR reads using MiXCR and keeps one entry per CDR3 protein. The repertoire holds a few hundred thousand distinct CDR3 sequences, with under 45% as singletons. Sequencing used peripheral blood or thyroid tissue (not recorded which). These receptors originate from an adult man with Graves' hyperthyroidism.

This clonotype has ten or more counts. V is TRBV5-1 and J is TRBJ1-2; D ambiguous. Trimming removed 4 bases at V and 4 bases at J, with 14 bases between. The CDR3 runs 14 residues. In germline, CDR1 is SGHRS, CDR2 YFSETQ. The CDR3: CASSPNTEGYGYTF. CDR3 sequence (DNA): TGCGCCAGCAGCCCGAACACCGAGGGCTATGGCTACACCTTC.

There are many counts of this clonotype. This rearrangement joins TRBV20-1 to TRBJ2-5; possibly TRBD2 for D (5 bases). The CDR3 covers 13 residues. The V and J ends lost 5 bases and 5 bases respectively, with 15 bases between them. Germline loops: CDR1 DFQATT, CDR2 SNEGSKA (reference sequence). In DNA, the CDR3 is TGCAGTGCTCCAGGCCGAAGGAGGGAGACCCAGTACTTC. It codes for CSAPGRRRETQYF.

This clonotype was observed once. J is TRBJ2-7 and V is TRBV15; D is perhaps TRBD1 (6 bases). The length of the CDR3 is 14 residues. V lost 5 bases and J 9 bases, leaving 20 bases between the germline ends. The V gene's germline CDR1 is LNHNV and CDR2 YYDKDF (reference sequence). The CDR3 sequence: CATSDGQRTGGQYF. In DNA, the CDR3 is TGTGCCACCAGCGACGGACAGCGGACCGGAGGGCAGTACTTC.

The chain recombines TRBV25-1 with TRBJ2-5, with 7 bases fitting TRBD1. The germline CDR1 and CDR2 sequences are MGHDK and SYGVNS. The CDR3 length is 16 residues. V was clipped by 6 bases and J by 2 bases; unmatched bases: 12. The CDR3 loop reads CASSLSDGTDQETQYF. The CDR3, as DNA: TGTGCCAGCAGCTTAAGTGATGGGACAGATCAAGAGACCCAGTACTTC.

This clonotype was observed at least ten times. The genes are TRBV19 and TRBJ1-5; TRBD1 is a possible D gene (5 bases). Germline CDR1 reads LNHDA; CDR2 reads SQIVND (reference sequence). This CDR3 region has 15 residues. The V end lost 5 bases, the J end lost 5 bases, and 16 bases lay between the germline ends. Here the CDR3 reads CASSLGWRGHQPQHF. The CDR3, as DNA: TGTGCCAGTAGTCTCGGTTGGAGGGGCCATCAGCCCCAGCATTTT.

This chain joins TRBV7-8 and TRBJ2-7; D perhaps matches TRBD1 (6 bases). The germline V gene encodes CDR1 SGHVS and CDR2 FQNEAQ. The CDR3 has 15 amino acids. The V and J ends lost 5 bases and 3 bases respectively, with 17 bases between them. The CDR3 is CASSQGHTGDYEQYF. CDR3 sequence (DNA): TGTGCCAGCAGCCAGGGACACACGGGTGACTACGAGCAGTACTTC. The whole variable domain, remainder taken from reference TRBV7-8 and TRBJ2-7, is GAGVSQSPRYKVAKRGQDVALRCDPISGHVSLFWYQQALGQGPEFLTYFQNEAQLDKSGLPSDRFFAERPEGSVSTLKIQRTQQEDSAVYLCASSQGHTGDYEQYFGPGTRLTVT.

In this sample, this clonotype turned up many times. This sequence joins TRBV4-2 and TRBJ1-2; D is perhaps TRBD1 (5 bases). The ends were cut back, 1 base at V and 6 bases at J, with 9 bases in the middle. This CDR3 is built from 13 residues. The germline V gene encodes CDR1 LGHNA and CDR2 YNFKEQ. CDR3 amino acids: CASSQGEGDGYTF. The CDR3 nucleotides read TGTGCCAGCAGCCAAGGGGAAGGGGATGGCTACACCTTC.

Worth noting for this clonotype: At one boundary the junction diverges from the germline segment, which might be a read error. CDR3 in DNA: TGTGCCAGCAGCGGGGCAGGGGGCGCGACCGGGGAGCTGTTTTTT. Translation gives CASSGAGGATGELFF. The chain combines TRBV5-1 with TRBJ2-2, with D maybe TRBD1 (8 bases). This CDR3 comprises 15 residues. From germline, CDR1 is SGHRS and CDR2 YFSETQ.

CDR3: CASSSAAGVPNEQFF. CDR3 DNA: TGCGCCAGCAGCTCGGCAGCGGGAGTTCCCAATGAGCAGTTCTTC. V and J are TRBV5-1 and TRBJ2-7; 8 bases map to TRBD2. The J call is in doubt because the DNA end fits TRBJ2-1 better. In germline, CDR1 is SGHRS, CDR2 YFSETQ. The CDR3 totals 15 residues.

This clonotype occurred many times. The chain has TRBV24-1 and TRBJ1-6, with a possible D match to TRBD1 (5 bases). This CDR3 contains 16 residues. V was pared by 4 bases and J by 7 bases, with 16 bases between. Per germline, CDR1 KGHDR and CDR2 SFDVKD. CDR3 DNA sequence: TGTGCCACCAGTGAACCGACTGTGTGGGGCAATTCACCCCTCCACTTT. Translated, it gives CATSEPTVWGNSPLHF.

The chain employs TRBV7-8 and TRBJ1-5; possible D gene TRBD1, 5 bases. This CDR3 region has 15 residues. Germline CDR1 reads SGHVS; CDR2 reads FQNEAQ. V dropped 5 bases and J dropped 3 bases, with 14 bases sitting between them. DNA for the CDR3: TGTGCCAGCAGCCTCCCGGGGCCTCTCAATCAGCCCCAGCATTTT. Translating it yields CASSLPGPLNQPQHF.

This clonotype came up a few times. This chain joins TRBV20-1 and TRBJ1-2, with D possibly being TRBD1 (6 bases). Trimming cost V 3 bases and J 5 bases, with 13 bases left between them. CDR1 is DFQATT, CDR2 SNEGSKA, per germline (reference sequence). This CDR3 comprises 13 residues. CDR3 sequence (DNA): TGCAGTGCTAGTACAGGGAACTCTTATGGCTACACCTTC. This encodes CSASTGNSYGYTF.

In its sample, this clonotype was seen many times. V usage is TRBV7-2 and J usage is TRBJ1-2; TRBD1 might be the D (6 bases). The CDR3 has 14 residues. The V gene lost 8 bases and the J gene lost 7 bases, with 20 bases spanning the gap. Germline CDR1 is SGHTA and CDR2 is FQGNSA. The CDR3 loop is CASSTASTGGGYTF. The CDR3 coding sequence is TGTGCCAGCTCAACAGCATCGACAGGAGGTGGCTACACCTTC.

This clonotype was observed at least ten times. The CDR3 loop is CAWGGSYNSPLHF. CDR3 nucleotides: TGTGCCTGGGGGGGATCCTATAATTCACCCCTCCACTTT. The V and J genes are TRBV9 and TRBJ1-6; tentative D call: TRBD1 (5 bases). V was shortened by 10 bases and J by 1 base, with 9 bases between the two germline ends. Germline CDR1 and CDR2: SGDLS and YYNGEE. This CDR3 contains 13 residues. The full variable domain, its missing parts supplied by reference TRBV9 and TRBJ1-6, is DSGVTQTPKHLITATGQRVTLRCSPRSGDLSVYWYQQSLDQGLQFLIQYYNGEERAKGNILERFSAQQFPDLHSELNLSSLELGDSALYFCAWGGSYNSPLHFGNGTRLTVT.

This clonotype has at least ten counts. The V and J genes are TRBV29-1 and TRBJ2-7, with TRBD2 matching over 8 bases. The CDR3 extends over 13 amino acids. V dropped 2 bases and J dropped 2; count of bases not matched to a gene: 2. Germline-derived CDR1 and CDR2 are SQVTM and ANQGSEA. CDR3 nucleotide sequence: TGCAGCGTTGAACTAGCGGGCACCTACGAGCAGTACTTC. Its translation: CSVELAGTYEQYF.

The chain is built from TRBV3-1 and TRBJ2-7; 11 bases map to TRBD2. The CDR3 spans 16 residues. From germline, CDR1 is LGHDT and CDR2 YNNKEL (reference sequence). The V gene end was trimmed by 1 base and the J gene end by 6 bases; junction bases not matched to a gene: 8. The CDR3 sequence: CASSQGVRLAGFEQYF. In nucleotides, the CDR3 is TGTGCCAGCAGCCAAGGGGTGAGACTAGCGGGGTTCGAGCAGTACTTC.

This clonotype was found many times. This chain connects TRBV29-1 to TRBJ2-7; a possible D gene is TRBD2 (5 bases). Trimming removed 3 bases from V and 6 bases from J, with 21 bases in between. This CDR3 spans 15 amino acids. CDR1 and CDR2 (germline): SQVTM, ANQGSEA. The CDR3 sequence is CSVDSGGGTVREQYF. CDR3 sequence (DNA): TGCAGCGTTGATTCGGGTGGAGGCACGGTACGCGAGCAGTACTTC.

The sample holds many counts of this clonotype. The chain carries TRBV20-1 and TRBJ1-2; D might be TRBD1 (5 bases). V lost 7 bases and J 9 bases, leaving 21 bases between the germline ends. Per germline, CDR1 DFQATT and CDR2 SNEGSKA (reference sequence). This CDR3 has 13 amino acids. CDR3 in DNA: TGCAGTGTGGTCGCTGTGACAGCACGCAGCTACACCTTC. It specifies CSVVAVTARSYTF.

For this clonotype: The junction differs from germline at one of its ends, possibly a read error. The V and J genes are TRBV10-3 and TRBJ2-5; 8 positions agree with TRBD1. Germline V gene lookup returns CDR1 ENHRY and CDR2 SYGVKD. The CDR3 length is 15 residues. This CDR3 is CASSYPTGGTETQYF. CDR3 nucleotide sequence: TGTGCCAGCAGTTACCCAACAGGGGGGACGGAGACCCAGTACTTC.

CDR3: CSVGRTPGGGTDTQYF. In nucleotides, the CDR3 is TGCAGCGTTGGGAGGACCCCGGGCGGTGGCACAGATACGCAGTATTTT. This chain uses TRBV29-1 with TRBJ2-3; tentatively, D is TRBD2 (5 bases). In germline, CDR1 is SQVTM, CDR2 ANQGSEA. V was cut by 4 bases and J by 1 base, with 18 bases left in between. The CDR3 totals 16 residues.

The chain carries TRBV7-9 and TRBJ1-1; 9 bases line up with TRBD1. CDR3 length: 15 amino acids. Per the germline V gene, CDR1 is SEHNR and CDR2 is FQNEAQ (reference sequence). The V segment lost 5 bases and the J segment 5 bases; nucleotides outside the gene matches: 9. The CDR3 DNA is TGTGCCAGCAGCCGACGGACAGGGGTGGGGACTGAAGCTTTCTTT. It is translated as CASSRRTGVGTEAFF.

This clonotype was counted ten times or more. The V and J genes are TRBV5-1 and TRBJ2-2, with 7 bases lining up with TRBD2. This CDR3 region has 16 residues. With 1 base clipped from V and 2 bases from J, the junction kept 5 bases outside the gene matches. Germline CDR1 reads SGHRS; CDR2 reads YFSETQ. CDR3 DNA: TGCGCCAGCAGCTTGAATCCTAGCGGCAACACCGGGGAGCTGTTTTTT. Protein: CASSLNPSGNTGELFF.

This clonotype was recorded at least ten times. The chain couples TRBV4-2 to TRBJ2-7; 8 bases match TRBD2. Germline V gene sequence: CDR1 LGHNA, CDR2 YNFKEQ. The CDR3 spans 13 residues. The V and J ends lost 3 bases and 3 bases, in that order; junction bases with no gene match: 1. In DNA, the CDR3 is TGTGCCAGCAGCCAGACTAGCGACTACGAGCAGTACTTC. Protein sequence: CASSQTSDYEQYF.